This T cell receptor beta chain was recovered during a study of regulatory T cells in long-lasting Graves disease. Study summary: Under 3 months of antithyroid drugs had been taken by newly diagnosed Graves' patients.

To make TCR beta libraries, researchers used iRepertoire HTBI primers and Arm-PCR of CDR3 regions. TCRdb itself ran the multiplex PCR reads through MiXCR, one entry per CDR3 protein. This sample has roughly 520,000 distinct CDR3 sequences, with approximately 12% found just once. Sample time point: newly diagnosed GD, antithyroid drugs for less than 3 months. Isolated PBMC RNA provided the starting material for the TCR library. Graves' disease diagnosis relied on American Thyroid Association guidelines. This clonotype was seen repeatedly, ten times or more. These data were also filed under a second study, of T cells in Graves' hyperthyroidism and ophthalmopathy. This second study notes: For Graves' hyperthyroidism to be stable, ophthalmopathy could not progress within 18 months.

This receptor was obtained from a woman aged 25-40 years with Graves disease. Sequences were derived from peripheral blood mononuclear cells (PBMCs), sampled at new diagnosis, from a patient treated with antithyroid drugs.

CDR3 region: CASSTGQANTGELFF. The CDR3 nucleotides are TGTGCCAGCAGCACGGGACAGGCGAACACCGGGGAGCTGTTTTTT. The chain employs TRBV7-2 and TRBJ2-2; 8 nucleotides match TRBD1. The CDR3 extends over 15 amino acids. CDR1 and CDR2 (germline): SGHTA, FQGNSA. V lost 5 bases, J lost 0 bases, and 2 bases stayed unmatched.